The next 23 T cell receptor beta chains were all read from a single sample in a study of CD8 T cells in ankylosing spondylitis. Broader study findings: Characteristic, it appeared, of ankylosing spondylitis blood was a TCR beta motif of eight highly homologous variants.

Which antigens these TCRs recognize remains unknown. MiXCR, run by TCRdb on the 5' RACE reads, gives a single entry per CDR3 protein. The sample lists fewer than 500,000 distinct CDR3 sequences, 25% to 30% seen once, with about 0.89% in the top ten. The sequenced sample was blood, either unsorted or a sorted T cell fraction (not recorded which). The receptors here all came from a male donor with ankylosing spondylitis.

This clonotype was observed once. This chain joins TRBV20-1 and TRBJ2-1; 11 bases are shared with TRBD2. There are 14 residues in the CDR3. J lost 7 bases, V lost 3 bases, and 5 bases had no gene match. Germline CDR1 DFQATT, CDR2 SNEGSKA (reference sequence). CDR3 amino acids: CSASSGRGINEQFF. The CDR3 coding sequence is TGCAGTGCTAGTAGCGGGAGGGGAATTAATGAGCAGTTCTTC.

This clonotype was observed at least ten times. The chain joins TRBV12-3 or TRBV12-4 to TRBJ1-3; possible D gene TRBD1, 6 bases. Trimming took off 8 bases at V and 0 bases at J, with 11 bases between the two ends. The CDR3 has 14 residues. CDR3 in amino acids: CASPGGSSGNTIYF. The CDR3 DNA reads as TGTGCCAGCCCCGGGGGCAGCTCTGGAAACACCATATATTTT.

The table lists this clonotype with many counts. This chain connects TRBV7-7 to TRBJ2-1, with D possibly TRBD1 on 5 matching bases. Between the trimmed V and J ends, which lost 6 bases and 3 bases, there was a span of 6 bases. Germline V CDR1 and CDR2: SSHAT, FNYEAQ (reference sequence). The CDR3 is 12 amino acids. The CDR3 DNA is TGTGCCAGCAGTGACAGCTACAATGAGCAGTTCTTC. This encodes CASSDSYNEQFF.

The CDR3 DNA reads TGCAGTGCTAGAGAATCTGGGACGGCAGATCAGCCCCAGCATTTT. Translation gives CSARESGTADQPQHF. This chain uses TRBV20-1 with TRBJ1-5, with a possible D match to TRBD1 (5 bases). CDR1 is DFQATT and CDR2 is SNEGSKA in the germline V gene (reference sequence). Trimming shortened V by 0 bases and J by 5 bases, and 14 bases separated the two germline ends. This CDR3 contains 15 residues.

The CDR3 bases are TGTGCCAGCAGTTTCCCCCGATTGGACGGCTACAATGAGCAGTTCTTC. It specifies CASSFPRLDGYNEQFF. The V and J genes are TRBV12-3 or TRBV12-4 and TRBJ2-1; D unresolved. Trimming pared 3 bases from V and 3 bases from J, leaving 15 bases between. CDR3 length equals 16 residues.

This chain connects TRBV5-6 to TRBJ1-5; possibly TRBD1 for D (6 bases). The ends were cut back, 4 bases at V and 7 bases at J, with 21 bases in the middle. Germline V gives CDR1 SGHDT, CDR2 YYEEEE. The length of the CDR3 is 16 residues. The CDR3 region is CASSQLTGPGEQPQHF. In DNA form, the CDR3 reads TGTGCCAGCAGCCAGTTGACGGGACCAGGGGAGCAGCCCCAGCATTTT.

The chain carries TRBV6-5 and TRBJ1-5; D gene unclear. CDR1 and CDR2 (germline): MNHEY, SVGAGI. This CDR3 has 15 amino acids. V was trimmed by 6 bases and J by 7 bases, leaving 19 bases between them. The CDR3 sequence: CASSYSRGGKQPQHF. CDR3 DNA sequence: TGTGCCAGCAGCTATTCTCGGGGAGGTAAACAGCCCCAGCATTTT.

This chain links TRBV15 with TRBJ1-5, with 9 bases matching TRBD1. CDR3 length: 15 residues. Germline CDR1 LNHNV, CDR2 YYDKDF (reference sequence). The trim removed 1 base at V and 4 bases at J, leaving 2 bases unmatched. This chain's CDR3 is CATSRGDRENQPQHF. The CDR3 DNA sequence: TGTGCCACCAGCAGAGGGGACAGGGAAAATCAGCCCCAGCATTTT.

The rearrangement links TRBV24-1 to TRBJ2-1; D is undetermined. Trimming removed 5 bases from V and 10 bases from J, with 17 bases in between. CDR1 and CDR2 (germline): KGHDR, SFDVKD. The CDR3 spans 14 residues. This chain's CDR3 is CATSGGGTSGEQFF. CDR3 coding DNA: TGTGCCACCAGTGGGGGTGGTACTTCGGGCGAGCAGTTCTTC.

The CDR3 DNA reads TGTGCCAGCAGCCGGGACCCGGAGACTGAAGCTTTCTTT. It codes for CASSRDPETEAFF. V gene TRBV7-9 combines with J gene TRBJ1-1; D might be TRBD1 (5 bases). CDR3 length: 13 residues. Germline V gene lookup returns CDR1 SEHNR and CDR2 FQNEAQ (reference sequence). V was cut by 5 bases and J by 5 bases, with 12 bases left in between.

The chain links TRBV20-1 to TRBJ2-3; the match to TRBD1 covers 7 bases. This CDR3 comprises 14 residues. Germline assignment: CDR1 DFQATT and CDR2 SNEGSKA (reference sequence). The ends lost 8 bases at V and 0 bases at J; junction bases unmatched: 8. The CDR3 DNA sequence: TGCAGTCAGGCCGGGACAGCTAGCACAGATACGCAGTATTTT. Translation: CSQAGTASTDTQYF.

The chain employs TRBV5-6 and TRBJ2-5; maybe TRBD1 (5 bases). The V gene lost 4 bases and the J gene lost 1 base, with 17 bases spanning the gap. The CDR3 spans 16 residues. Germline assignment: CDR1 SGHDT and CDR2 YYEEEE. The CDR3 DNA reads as TGTGCCAGCAGCGCCATGGGTAGACAGACCCAAGAGACCCAGTACTTC. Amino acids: CASSAMGRQTQETQYF.

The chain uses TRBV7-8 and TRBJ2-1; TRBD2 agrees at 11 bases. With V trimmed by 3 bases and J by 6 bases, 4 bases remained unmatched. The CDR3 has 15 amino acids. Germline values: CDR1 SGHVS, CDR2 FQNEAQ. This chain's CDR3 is CASSFSGRASNEQFF. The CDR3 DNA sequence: TGTGCCAGCAGCTTTAGCGGGAGGGCCAGCAATGAGCAGTTCTTC.

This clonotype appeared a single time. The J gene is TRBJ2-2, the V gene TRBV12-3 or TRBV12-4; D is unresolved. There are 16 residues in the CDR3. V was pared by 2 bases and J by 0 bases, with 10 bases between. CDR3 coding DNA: TGTGCCAGCAGTTTATTCAGGCAGGCGAACACCGGGGAGCTGTTTTTT. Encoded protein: CASSLFRQANTGELFF.

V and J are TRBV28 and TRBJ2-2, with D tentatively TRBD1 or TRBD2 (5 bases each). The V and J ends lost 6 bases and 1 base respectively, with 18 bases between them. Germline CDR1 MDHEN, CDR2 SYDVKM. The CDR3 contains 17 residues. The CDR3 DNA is TGTGCCAGCAGCTACCCAACGGGACGCATGAACACCGGGGAGCTGTTTTTT. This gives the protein CASSYPTGRMNTGELFF.

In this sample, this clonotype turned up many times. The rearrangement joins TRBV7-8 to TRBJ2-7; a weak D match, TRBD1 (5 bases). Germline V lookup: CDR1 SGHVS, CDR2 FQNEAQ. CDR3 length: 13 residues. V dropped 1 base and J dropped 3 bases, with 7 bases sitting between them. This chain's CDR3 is CASSLGQNYEQYV. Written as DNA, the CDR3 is TGTGCCAGCAGCTTAGGACAGAACTACGAGCAGTACGTC.

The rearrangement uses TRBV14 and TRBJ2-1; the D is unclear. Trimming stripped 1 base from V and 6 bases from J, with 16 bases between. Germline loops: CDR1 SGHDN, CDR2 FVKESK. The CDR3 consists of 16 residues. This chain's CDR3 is CASSQALNRRTNEQFF. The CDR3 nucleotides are TGTGCCAGCAGCCAAGCACTGAACCGCCGGACCAATGAGCAGTTCTTC. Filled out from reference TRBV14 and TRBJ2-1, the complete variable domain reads EAGVTQFPSHSVIEKGQTVTLRCDPISGHDNLYWYRRVMGKEIKFLLHFVKESKQDESGMPNNRFLAERTGGTYSTLKVQPAELEDSGVYFCASSQALNRRTNEQFFGPGTRLTVL.

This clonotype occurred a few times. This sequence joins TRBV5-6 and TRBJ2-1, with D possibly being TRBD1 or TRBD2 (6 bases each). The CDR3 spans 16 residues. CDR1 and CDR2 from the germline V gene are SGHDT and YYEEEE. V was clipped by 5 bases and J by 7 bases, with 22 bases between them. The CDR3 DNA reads TGTGCCAGCAGTCCTAGGGGGGATTTGAGTCAGAATGAGCAGTTCTTC. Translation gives CASSPRGDLSQNEQFF.

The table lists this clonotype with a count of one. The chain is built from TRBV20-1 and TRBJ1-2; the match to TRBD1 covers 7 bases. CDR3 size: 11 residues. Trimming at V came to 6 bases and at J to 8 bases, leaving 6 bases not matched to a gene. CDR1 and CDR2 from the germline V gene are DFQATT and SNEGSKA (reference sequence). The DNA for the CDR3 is TGCAGTGCAGAAGACAGGGTCGGCTACACCTTC. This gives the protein CSAEDRVGYTF.

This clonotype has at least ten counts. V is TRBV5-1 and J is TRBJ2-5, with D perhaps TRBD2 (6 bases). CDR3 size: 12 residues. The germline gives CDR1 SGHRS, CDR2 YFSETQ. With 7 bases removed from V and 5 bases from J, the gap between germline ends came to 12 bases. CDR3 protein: CASGGLQETQYF. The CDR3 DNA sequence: TGCGCCAGCGGAGGGCTCCAGGAGACCCAGTACTTC.

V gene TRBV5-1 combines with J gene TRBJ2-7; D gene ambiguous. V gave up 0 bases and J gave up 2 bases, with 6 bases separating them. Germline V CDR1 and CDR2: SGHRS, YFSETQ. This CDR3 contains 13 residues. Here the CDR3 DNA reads TGCGCCAGCAGCTTGGACGGAACCTACGAGCAGTACTTC. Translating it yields CASSLDGTYEQYF.

In DNA, the CDR3 is TGTGCCAGCATCGATCGGGGAAACAACTACGAGCAGTACTTC. Translated, it gives CASIDRGNNYEQYF. The chain joins TRBV6-1 to TRBJ2-7, with D possibly TRBD2 on 5 matching bases. The V gene's germline CDR1 is MNHNS and CDR2 SASEGT. The CDR3 consists of 14 residues. V was cut by 7 bases and J by 3 bases, with 16 bases left in between.

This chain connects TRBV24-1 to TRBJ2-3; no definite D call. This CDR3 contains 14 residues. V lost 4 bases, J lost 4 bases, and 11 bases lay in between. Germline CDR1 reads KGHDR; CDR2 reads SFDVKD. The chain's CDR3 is CATSEPSRADTQYF. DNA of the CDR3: TGTGCCACCAGTGAGCCGTCAAGGGCAGATACGCAGTATTTT.